This T cell receptor (beta chain) stems from a study of blood T cell repertoires in COVID-19. The germline CDR1 and CDR2 sequences are MDHEN and SYDVKM. V was pared by 3 bases and J by 4 bases, with 36 bases between. The CDR3 totals 22 residues. The method was immunoSEQ multiplex PCR; TCRdb's version includes in-frame clones alone and lacks a portion of them. The sample has around 290,000 clones; approximately 88% are singletons. The genes are TRBV28 and TRBJ1-2, with D maybe TRBD1 (5 bases). Input material: PBMCs or T cells enriched from blood (not recorded which). This receptor was identified in a woman aged 25 to 39 who had recovered from COVID-19. In nucleotides, the CDR3 is TGTGCCAGCAGTTTTCAACACAAAACTTGGAGGGACCTGAAGGGGAGGCGCTATGGCTACACCTTC. Translated, it gives CASSFQHKTWRDLKGRRYGYTF.